The clone carrying this T cell receptor beta chain was seen a handful of times. After removal of 4 bases from V and 1 base from J, the junction contained 9 bases not matched to a gene. Germline V CDR1 and CDR2: ENHRY, SYGVKD. This CDR3 is built from 16 residues. Patients of the Seattle cohort, enrolled during active infection, were followed longitudinally. Authors' analysis steps: Reference gene primer amplification gave estimated nucleated cell counts. Produced via immunoSEQ multiplex PCR; TCRdb's table is partial and in-frame only. V, J and clone size were drawn from that table, and D and trimming were deduced from the DNA. The sample consists of approximately 330,000 clones, around 90% of them appearing once. The source of the sample is a study of blood T cell repertoires in COVID-19. Study context: Donors in the United States, Italy and Spain gave samples during acute or convalescent COVID-19. PBMCs, B-cell-depleted T cells, or T cells provided the cDNA or gDNA that made up the material.

The sample was peripheral blood. V and J are TRBV10-3 and TRBJ1-2, with 7 bases that match TRBD1. The origin of this receptor is a man between 25 and 39 years old with COVID-19, enrolled during active disease. The CDR3, as DNA: TGTGCCATCAGTGTATACAGGGGTCCCCTTAACTATGGCTACACCTTC. As protein: CAISVYRGPLNYGYTF.